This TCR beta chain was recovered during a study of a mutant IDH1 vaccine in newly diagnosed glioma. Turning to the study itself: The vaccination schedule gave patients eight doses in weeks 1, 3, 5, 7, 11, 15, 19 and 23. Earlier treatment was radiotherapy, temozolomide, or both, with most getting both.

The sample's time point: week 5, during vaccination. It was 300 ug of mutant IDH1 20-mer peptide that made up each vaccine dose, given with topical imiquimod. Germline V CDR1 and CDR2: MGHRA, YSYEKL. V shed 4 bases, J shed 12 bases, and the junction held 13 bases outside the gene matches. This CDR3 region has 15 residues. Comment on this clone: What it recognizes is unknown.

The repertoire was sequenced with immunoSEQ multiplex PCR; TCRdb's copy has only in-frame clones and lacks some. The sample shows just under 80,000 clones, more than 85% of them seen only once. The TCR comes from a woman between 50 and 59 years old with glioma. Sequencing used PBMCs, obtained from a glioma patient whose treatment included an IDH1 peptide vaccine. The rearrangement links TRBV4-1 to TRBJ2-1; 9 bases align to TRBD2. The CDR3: CASSRRTVAGEWQFF. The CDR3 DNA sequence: TGCGCCAGCAGCCGACGGACTGTAGCGGGAGAATGGCAGTTCTTC.